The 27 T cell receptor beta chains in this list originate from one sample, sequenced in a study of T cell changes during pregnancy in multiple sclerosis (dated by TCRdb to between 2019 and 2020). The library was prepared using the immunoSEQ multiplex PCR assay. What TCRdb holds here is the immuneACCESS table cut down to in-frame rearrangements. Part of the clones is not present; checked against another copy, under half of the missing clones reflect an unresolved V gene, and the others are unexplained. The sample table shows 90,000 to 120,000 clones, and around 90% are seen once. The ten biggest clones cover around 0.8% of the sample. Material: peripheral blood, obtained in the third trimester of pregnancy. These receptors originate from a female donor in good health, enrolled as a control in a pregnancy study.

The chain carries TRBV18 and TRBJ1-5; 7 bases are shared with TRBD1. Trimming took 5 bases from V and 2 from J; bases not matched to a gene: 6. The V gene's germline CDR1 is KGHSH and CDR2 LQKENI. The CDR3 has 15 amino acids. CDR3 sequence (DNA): TGTGCCAGCTCAGCGACAGGGTTGGGCAATCAGCCCCAGCATTTT. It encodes CASSATGLGNQPQHF.

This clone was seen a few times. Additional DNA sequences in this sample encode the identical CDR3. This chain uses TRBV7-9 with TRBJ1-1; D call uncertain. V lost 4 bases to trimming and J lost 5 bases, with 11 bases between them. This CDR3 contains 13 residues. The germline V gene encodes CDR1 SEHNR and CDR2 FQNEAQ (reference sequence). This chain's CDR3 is CASSSGGGTEAFF. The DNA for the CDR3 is TGTGCCAGCAGCTCAGGAGGAGGAACTGAAGCTTTCTTT.

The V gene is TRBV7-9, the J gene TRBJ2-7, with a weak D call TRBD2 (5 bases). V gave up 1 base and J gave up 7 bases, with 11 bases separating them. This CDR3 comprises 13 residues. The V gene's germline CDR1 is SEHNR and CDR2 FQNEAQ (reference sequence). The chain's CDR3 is CASSLVGPGEQYF. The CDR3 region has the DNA TGTGCCAGCAGCTTAGTAGGCCCGGGGGAGCAGTACTTC.

CDR3 in amino acids: CASSLDREKAFF. In DNA form, the CDR3 reads TGTGCCAGCAGCTTGGACAGGGAGAAAGCTTTCTTT. The V call is TRBV5-4, the J call TRBJ1-1; TRBD1 might be the D (6 bases). Looked up from germline, CDR1 is SGHNT and CDR2 is YYREEE (reference sequence). V lost 0 bases and J lost 9, with 9 bases in between. This CDR3 is 12 amino acids long.

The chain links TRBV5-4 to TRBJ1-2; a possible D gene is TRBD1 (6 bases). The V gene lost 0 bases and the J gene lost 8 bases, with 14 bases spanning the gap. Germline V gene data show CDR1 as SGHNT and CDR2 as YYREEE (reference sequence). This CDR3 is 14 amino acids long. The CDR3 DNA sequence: TGTGCCAGCAGCTTGGACAGGGATTTTTGGGGCTACACCTTC. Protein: CASSLDRDFWGYTF.

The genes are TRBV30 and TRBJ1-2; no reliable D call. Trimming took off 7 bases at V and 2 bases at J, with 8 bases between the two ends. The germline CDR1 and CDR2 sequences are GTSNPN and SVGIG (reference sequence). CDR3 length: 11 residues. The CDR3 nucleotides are TGTGCCTCGGGCGGGAACTATGGCTACACCTTC. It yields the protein CASGGNYGYTF.

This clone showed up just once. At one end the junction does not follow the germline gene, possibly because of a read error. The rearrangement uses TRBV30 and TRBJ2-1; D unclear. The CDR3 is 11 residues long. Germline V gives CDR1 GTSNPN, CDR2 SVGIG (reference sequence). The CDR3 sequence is CAQRNYNEQFF. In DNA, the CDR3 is TGCGCCCAGAGGAATTACAATGAGCAGTTCTTC.

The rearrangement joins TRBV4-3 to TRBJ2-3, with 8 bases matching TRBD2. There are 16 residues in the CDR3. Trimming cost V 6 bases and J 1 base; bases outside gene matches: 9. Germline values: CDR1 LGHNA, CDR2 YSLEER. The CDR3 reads CASSPGGASGTDTQYF. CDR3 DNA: TGCGCCAGCAGTCCCGGGGGGGCGTCGGGCACAGATACGCAGTATTTT.

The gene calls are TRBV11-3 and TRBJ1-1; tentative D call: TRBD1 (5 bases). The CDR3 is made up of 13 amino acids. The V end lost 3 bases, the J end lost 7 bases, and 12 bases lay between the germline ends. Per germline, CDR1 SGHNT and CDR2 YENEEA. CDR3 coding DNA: TGTGCCAGCAGCTTTGGGCCAGGGTATGAAGCTTTCTTT. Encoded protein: CASSFGPGYEAFF.

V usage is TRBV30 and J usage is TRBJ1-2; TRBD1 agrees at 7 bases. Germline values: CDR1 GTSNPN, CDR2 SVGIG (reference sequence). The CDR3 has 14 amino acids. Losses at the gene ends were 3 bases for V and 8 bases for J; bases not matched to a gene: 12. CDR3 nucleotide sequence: TGTGCCTGGAGCCAGGACAGGCTTTCTATGGGCTACACCTTC. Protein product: CAWSQDRLSMGYTF.

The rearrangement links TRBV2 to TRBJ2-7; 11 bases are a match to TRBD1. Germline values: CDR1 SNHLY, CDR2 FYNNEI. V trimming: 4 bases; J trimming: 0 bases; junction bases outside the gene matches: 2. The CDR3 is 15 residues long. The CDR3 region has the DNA TGTGCCAGCAGTGTAGGACAGGGGGCCTCCTACGAGCAGTACTTC. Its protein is CASSVGQGASYEQYF.

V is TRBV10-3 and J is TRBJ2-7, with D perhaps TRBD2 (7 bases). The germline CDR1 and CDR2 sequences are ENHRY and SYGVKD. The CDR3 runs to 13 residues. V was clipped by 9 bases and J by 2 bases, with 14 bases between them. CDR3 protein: CAMRGGEAYEQYF. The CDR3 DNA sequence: TGTGCCATGAGGGGGGGGGAGGCCTACGAGCAGTACTTC.

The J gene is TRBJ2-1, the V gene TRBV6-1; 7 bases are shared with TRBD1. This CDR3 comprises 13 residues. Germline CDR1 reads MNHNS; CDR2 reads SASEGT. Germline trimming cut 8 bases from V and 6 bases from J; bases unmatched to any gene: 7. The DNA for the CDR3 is TGTGCCAGCCGGACAGGCCCTGGCAATGAGCAGTTCTTC. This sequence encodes CASRTGPGNEQFF.

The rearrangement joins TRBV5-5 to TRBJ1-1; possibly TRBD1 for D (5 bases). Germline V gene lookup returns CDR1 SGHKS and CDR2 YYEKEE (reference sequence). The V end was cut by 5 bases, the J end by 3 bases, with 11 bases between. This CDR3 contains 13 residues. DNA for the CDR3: TGTGCCAGCAGTCAGTGGGGGGACACTGAAGCTTTCTTT. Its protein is CASSQWGDTEAFF.

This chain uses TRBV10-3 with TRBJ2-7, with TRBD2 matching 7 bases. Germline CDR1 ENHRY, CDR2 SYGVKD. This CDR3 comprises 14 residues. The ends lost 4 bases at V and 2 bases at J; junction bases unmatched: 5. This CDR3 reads CAISGGTIPYEQYF. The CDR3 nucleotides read TGTGCCATCAGTGGGGGGACTATACCCTACGAGCAGTACTTC.

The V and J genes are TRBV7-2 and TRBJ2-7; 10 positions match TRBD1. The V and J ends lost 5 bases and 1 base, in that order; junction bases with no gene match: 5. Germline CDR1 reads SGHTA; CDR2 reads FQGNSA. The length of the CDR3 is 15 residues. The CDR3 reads CASSPGQGSSYEQYF. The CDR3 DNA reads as TGTGCCAGCAGCCCGGGACAGGGGTCTTCCTACGAGCAGTACTTC.

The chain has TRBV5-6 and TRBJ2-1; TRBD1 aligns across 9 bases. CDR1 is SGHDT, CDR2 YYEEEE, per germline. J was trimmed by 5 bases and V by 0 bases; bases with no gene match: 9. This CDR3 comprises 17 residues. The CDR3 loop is CASSLGGQGLRDNEQFF. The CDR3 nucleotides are TGTGCCAGCAGCTTGGGGGGACAGGGTCTAAGAGACAATGAGCAGTTCTTC.

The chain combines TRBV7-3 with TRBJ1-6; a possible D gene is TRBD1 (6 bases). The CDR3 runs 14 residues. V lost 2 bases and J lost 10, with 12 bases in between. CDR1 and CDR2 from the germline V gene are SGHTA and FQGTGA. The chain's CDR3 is CASSLDRQGSPLHF. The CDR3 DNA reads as TGTGCCAGCAGCTTAGACAGGCAAGGCTCACCCCTCCACTTT.

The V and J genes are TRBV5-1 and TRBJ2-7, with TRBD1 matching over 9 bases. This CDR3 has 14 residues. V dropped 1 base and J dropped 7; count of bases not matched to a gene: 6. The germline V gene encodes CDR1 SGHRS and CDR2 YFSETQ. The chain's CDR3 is CASSLWDRVREQYF. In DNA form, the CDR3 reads TGCGCCAGCAGCTTGTGGGACAGGGTGCGGGAGCAGTACTTC.

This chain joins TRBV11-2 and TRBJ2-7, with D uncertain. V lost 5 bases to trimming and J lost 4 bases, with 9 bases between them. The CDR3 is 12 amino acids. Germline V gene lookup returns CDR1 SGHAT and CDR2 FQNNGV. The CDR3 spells CASSPGVYEQYF. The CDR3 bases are TGTGCCAGCAGCCCAGGTGTTTACGAGCAGTACTTC.

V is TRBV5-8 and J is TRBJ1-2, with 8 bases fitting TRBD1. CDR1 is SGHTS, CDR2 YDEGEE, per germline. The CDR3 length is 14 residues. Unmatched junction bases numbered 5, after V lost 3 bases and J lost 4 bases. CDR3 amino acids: CASSSPDRGYGYTF. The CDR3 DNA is TGTGCCAGCAGCTCTCCCGACAGGGGCTATGGCTACACCTTC.

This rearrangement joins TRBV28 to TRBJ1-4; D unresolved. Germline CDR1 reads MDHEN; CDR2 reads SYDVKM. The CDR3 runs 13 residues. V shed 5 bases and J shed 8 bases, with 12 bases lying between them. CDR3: CASSHPNGEKLFF. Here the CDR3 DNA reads TGTGCCAGCAGTCACCCGAACGGGGAAAAACTGTTTTTT.

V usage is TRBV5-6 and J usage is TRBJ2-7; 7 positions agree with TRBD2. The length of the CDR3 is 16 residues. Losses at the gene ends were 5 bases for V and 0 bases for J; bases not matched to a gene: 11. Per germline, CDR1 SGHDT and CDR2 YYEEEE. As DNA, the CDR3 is TGTGCCAGCAGACATACGGGACTAACTCGCTCCTACGAGCAGTACTTC. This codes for CASRHTGLTRSYEQYF.

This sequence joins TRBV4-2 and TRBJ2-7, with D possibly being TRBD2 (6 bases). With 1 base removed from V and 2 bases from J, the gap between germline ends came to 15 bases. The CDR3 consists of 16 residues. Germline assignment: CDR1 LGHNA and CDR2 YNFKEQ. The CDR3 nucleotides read TGTGCCAGCAGCCAAGTAAGAGGGGACTTAGCCTACGAGCAGTACTTC. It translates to CASSQVRGDLAYEQYF.

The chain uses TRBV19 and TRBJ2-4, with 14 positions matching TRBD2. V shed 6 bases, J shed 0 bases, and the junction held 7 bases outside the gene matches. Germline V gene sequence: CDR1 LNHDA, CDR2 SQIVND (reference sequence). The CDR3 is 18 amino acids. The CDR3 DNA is TGTGCCAGTAGCTGGGGACTAGCGGGGGACCTAGCCAAAAACATTCAGTACTTC. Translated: CASSWGLAGDLAKNIQYF.

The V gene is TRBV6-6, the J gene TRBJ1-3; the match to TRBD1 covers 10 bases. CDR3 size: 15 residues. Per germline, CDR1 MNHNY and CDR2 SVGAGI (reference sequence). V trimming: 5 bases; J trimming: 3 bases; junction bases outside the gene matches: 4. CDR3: CASSARTGGGNTIYF. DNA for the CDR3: TGTGCCAGCAGTGCAAGGACAGGGGGTGGAAACACCATATATTTT.

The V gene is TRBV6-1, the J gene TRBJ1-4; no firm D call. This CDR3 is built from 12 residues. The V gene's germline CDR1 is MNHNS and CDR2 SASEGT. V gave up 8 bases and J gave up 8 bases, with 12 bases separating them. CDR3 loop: CASARGPEKLFF. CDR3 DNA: TGTGCCAGCGCGCGGGGTCCGGAAAAACTGTTTTTT.